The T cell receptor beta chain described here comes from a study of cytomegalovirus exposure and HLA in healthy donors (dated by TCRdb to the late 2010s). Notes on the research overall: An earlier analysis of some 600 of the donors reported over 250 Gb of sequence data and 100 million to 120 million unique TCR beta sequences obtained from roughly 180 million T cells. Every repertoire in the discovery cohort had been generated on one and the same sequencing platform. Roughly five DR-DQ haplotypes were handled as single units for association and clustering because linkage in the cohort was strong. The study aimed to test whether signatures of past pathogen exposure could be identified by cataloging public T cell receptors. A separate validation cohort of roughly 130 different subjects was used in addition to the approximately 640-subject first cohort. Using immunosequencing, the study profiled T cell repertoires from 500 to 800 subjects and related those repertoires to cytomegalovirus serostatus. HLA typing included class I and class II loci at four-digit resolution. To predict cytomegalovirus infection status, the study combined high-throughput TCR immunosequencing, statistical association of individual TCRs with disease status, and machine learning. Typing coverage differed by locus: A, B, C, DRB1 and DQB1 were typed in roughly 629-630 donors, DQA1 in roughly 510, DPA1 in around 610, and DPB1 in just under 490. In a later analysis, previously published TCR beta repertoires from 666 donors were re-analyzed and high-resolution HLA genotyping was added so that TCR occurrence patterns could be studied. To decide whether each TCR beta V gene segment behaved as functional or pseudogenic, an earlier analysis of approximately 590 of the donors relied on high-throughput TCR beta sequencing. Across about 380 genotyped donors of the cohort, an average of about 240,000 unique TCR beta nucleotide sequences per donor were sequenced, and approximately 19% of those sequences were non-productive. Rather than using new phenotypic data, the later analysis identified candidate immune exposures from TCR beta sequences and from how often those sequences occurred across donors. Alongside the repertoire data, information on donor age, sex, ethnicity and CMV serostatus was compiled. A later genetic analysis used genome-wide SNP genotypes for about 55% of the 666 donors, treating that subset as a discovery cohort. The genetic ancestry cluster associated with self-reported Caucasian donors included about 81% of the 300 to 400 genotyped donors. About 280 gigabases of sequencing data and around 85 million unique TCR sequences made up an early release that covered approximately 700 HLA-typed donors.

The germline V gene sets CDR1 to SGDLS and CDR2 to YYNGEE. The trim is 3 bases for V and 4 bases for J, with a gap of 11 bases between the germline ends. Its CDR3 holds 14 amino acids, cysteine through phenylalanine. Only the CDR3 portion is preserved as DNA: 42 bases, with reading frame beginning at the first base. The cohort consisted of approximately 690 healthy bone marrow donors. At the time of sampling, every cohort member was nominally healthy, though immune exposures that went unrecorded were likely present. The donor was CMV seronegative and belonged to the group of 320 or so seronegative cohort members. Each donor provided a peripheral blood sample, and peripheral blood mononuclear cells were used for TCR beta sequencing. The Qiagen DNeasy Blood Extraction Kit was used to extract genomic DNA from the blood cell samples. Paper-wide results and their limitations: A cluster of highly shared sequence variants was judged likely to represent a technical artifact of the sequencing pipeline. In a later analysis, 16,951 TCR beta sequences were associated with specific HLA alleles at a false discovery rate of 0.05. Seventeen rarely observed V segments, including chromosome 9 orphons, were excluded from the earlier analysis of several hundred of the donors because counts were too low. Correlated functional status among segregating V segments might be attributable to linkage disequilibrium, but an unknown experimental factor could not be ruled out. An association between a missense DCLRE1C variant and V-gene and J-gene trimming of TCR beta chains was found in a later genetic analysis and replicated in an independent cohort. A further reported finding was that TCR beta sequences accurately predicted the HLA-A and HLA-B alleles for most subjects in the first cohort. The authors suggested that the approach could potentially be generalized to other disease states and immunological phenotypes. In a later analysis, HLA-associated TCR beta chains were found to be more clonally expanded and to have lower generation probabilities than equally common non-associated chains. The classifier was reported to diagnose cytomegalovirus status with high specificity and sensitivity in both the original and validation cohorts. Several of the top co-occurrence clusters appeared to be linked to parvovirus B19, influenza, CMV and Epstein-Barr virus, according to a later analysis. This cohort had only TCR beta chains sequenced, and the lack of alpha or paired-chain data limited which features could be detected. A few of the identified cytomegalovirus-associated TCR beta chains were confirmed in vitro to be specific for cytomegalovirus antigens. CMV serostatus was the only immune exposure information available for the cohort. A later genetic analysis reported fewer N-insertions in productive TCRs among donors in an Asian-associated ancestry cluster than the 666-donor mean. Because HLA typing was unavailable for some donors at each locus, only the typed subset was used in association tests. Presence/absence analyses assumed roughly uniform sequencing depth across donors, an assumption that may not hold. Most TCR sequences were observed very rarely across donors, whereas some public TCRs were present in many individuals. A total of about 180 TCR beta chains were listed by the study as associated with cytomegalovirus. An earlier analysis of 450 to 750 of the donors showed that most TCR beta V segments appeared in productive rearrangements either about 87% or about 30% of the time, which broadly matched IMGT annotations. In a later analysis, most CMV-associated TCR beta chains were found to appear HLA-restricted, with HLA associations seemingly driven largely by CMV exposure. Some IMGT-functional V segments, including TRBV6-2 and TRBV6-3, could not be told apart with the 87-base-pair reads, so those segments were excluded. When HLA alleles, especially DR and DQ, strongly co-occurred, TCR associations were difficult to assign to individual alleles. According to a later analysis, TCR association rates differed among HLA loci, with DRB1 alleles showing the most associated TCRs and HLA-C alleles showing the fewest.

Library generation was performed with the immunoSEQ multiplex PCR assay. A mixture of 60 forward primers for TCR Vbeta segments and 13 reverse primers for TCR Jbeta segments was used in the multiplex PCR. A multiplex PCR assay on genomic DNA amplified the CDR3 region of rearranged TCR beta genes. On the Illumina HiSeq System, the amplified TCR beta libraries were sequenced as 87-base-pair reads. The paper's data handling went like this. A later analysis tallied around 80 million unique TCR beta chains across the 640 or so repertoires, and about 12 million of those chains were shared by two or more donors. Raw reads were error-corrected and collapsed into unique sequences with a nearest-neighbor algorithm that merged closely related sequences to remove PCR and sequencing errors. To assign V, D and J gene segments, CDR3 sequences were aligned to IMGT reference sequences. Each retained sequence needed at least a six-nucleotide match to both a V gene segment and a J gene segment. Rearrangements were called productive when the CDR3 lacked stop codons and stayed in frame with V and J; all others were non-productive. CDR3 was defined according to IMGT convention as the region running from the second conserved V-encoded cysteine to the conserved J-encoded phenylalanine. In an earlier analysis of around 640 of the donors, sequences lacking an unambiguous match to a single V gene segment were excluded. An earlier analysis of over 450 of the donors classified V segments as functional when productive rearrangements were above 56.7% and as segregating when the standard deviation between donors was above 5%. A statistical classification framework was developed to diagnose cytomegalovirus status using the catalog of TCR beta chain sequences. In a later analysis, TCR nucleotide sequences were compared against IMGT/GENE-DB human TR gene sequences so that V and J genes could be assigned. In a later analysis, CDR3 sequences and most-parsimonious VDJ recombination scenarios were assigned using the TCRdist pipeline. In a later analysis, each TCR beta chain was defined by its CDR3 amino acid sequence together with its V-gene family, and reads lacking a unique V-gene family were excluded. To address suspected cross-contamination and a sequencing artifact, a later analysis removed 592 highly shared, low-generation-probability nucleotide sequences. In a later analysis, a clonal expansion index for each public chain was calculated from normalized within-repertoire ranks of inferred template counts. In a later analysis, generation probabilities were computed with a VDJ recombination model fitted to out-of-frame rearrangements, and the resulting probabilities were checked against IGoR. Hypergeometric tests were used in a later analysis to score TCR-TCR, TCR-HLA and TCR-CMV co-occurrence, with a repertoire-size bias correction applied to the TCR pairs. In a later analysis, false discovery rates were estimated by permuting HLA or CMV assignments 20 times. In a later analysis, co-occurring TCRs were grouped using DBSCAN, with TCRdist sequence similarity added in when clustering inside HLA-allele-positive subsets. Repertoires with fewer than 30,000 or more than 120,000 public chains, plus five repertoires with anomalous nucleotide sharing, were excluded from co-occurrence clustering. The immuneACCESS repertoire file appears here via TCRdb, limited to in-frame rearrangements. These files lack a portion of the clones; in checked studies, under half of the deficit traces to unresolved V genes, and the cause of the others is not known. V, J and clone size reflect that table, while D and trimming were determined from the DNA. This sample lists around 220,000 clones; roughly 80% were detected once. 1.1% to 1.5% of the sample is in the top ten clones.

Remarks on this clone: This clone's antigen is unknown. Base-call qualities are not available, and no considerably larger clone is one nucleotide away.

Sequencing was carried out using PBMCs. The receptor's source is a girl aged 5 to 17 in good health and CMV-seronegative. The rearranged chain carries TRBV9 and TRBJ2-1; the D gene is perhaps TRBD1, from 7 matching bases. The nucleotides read TGTGCCAGCAGCGCTCAGGGGGGATACAATGAGCAGTTCTTC. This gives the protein CASSAQGGYNEQFF.